This passage covers 28 T cell receptor beta chains from one sample sequenced in a study of T cells in Graves' hyperthyroidism and ophthalmopathy (dated by TCRdb to about 2019). The library was built by means of multiplex PCR. Sequenced using an Illumina HiSeq 2000. TCR beta CDR3 regions were amplified from RNA transcripts. For the first round of RT-PCR on the TCR CDR3, the HTBI primer set was used together with the Qiagen OneStep RT-PCR kit. TCRdb trimmed public reads at Q25 via fastp, called clones via MiXCR and kept in-frame beta chains. Merged by CDR3 protein, the rows form single entries marked with the most common genes and DNA. This sample holds more than 650,000 distinct CDR3 sequences; about 14% were observed only once. Together, the top ten hold 10% of the sample. Sequencing was carried out using blood. These receptors were collected from a woman aged 18-29 years with Graves' hyperthyroidism.

This clonotype was picked up many times. The chain combines TRBV20-1 with TRBJ1-5; TRBD1 agrees at 8 bases. CDR3 length: 15 residues. Germline V lookup: CDR1 DFQATT, CDR2 SNEGSKA (reference sequence). V shed 4 bases, J shed 2 bases, and the junction held 7 bases outside the gene matches. CDR3 nucleotides: TGCAGTGCTACCCGGGACAGGATACGCAATCAGCCCCAGCATTTT. Protein: CSATRDRIRNQPQHF.

The V call is TRBV6-1, the J call TRBJ2-2; D unresolved. CDR3 length equals 13 residues. Germline CDR1 and CDR2: MNHNS and SASEGT. V was cut by 7 bases and J by 5 bases, with 11 bases left in between. CDR3 residues: CASNPWETGELFF. The CDR3 DNA reads TGTGCCAGCAATCCCTGGGAAACCGGGGAGCTGTTTTTT.

This clonotype was detected only a few times. The chain joins TRBV19 to TRBJ2-3, with 7 positions matching TRBD1. The V and J ends lost 5 bases and 7 bases, in that order; junction bases with no gene match: 6. Germline loops: CDR1 LNHDA, CDR2 SQIVND (reference sequence). The CDR3 extends over 13 amino acids. The CDR3 protein is CASSSKQGNTQYF. In DNA, the CDR3 is TGTGCCAGTAGTTCGAAACAGGGGAATACGCAGTATTTT. Variable domain in full (rest from reference TRBV19 and TRBJ2-3): DGGITQSPKYLFRKEGQNVTLSCEQNLNHDAMYWYRQDPGQGLRLIYYSQIVNDFQKGDIAEGYSVSREKKESFPLTVTSAQKNPTAFYLCASSSKQGNTQYFGPGTRLTVL.

The chain links TRBV29-1 to TRBJ1-1; possibly TRBD1 for D (5 bases). V lost 2 bases to trimming and J lost 5 bases, with 12 bases between them. The CDR3 totals 13 residues. Germline CDR1 SQVTM, CDR2 ANQGSEA. The CDR3 DNA is TGCAGCGTTGAATGGGACTATGGGACTGAAGCTTTCTTT. Amino acid sequence: CSVEWDYGTEAFF.

The chain uses TRBV29-1 and TRBJ2-1; D not certain. From germline, CDR1 is SQVTM and CDR2 ANQGSEA. V lost 4 bases and J 5 bases, leaving 12 bases between the germline ends. The CDR3 extends over 13 amino acids. The CDR3 DNA reads TGCAGCGTTGTTTCAGCGAAGAACAATGAGCAGTTCTTC. It codes for CSVVSAKNNEQFF.

This clonotype was seen a few times. This sequence joins TRBV20-1 and TRBJ2-1; 13 bases are shared with TRBD2. Trimming removed 4 bases from V and 7 bases from J; junction bases left unmatched: 1. The germline V gene has CDR1 DFQATT and CDR2 SNEGSKA (reference sequence). The CDR3 covers 13 residues. Written as DNA, the CDR3 is TGCAGTGCTATGGGACTAGCGGGAAATGAGCAGTTCTTC. This codes for CSAMGLAGNEQFF.

V is TRBV12-3 or TRBV12-4 and J is TRBJ2-1, with D maybe TRBD2 (5 bases). The J call may be wrong; the DNA end is better matched by TRBJ2-7. The CDR3 extends over 15 amino acids. Written as DNA, the CDR3 is TGTGCCAGCAGTTGGAGCGGACCCTCCTACAATGAGCAGTACTTC. Translating it yields CASSWSGPSYNEQYF.

The genes are TRBV6-5 and TRBJ2-1; 11 bases map to TRBD2. The CDR3 runs 16 residues. The germline V gene encodes CDR1 MNHEY and CDR2 SVGAGI. After removal of 0 bases from V and 4 bases from J, the junction contained 2 bases not matched to a gene. The CDR3 reads CASSYSGTSGYNEQFF. CDR3 bases: TGTGCCAGCAGTTACTCGGGGACTAGCGGATACAATGAGCAGTTCTTC.

This clonotype appeared many times. This chain joins TRBV28 and TRBJ2-5, with TRBD2 matching 13 bases. Germline trimming cut 3 bases from V and 0 bases from J; bases unmatched to any gene: 7. Germline V gene sequence: CDR1 MDHEN, CDR2 SYDVKM. This CDR3 is built from 18 residues. The CDR3 bases are TGTGCCAGCAGTTTGGGTCTCGGACTAGCGGGAGACCAAGAGACCCAGTACTTC. This codes for CASSLGLGLAGDQETQYF.

This clonotype was observed at least ten times. The chain carries TRBV2 and TRBJ2-7; 7 positions match TRBD2. CDR1 is SNHLY and CDR2 is FYNNEI in the germline V gene. The CDR3 has 13 amino acids. The trim removed 6 bases at V and 7 bases at J, leaving 9 bases unmatched. This CDR3 is CASRWTRGDEQYF. The DNA of the CDR3 is TGTGCCAGCAGGTGGACACGGGGGGATGAGCAGTACTTC.

This clonotype occurred many times. The chain couples TRBV6-2 or TRBV6-3 to TRBJ1-3, with D unclear. Germline values: CDR1 MNHEY, CDR2 SVGEGT. CDR3 size: 13 residues. Trimming took 5 bases from V and 0 from J, leaving 5 bases between them. The CDR3 region is CASSQYSGNTIYF. The DNA for the CDR3 is TGTGCCAGCAGTCAGTACTCTGGAAACACCATATATTTT.

The chain links TRBV7-8 to TRBJ1-1; D may be TRBD1 (5 bases). The length of the CDR3 is 14 residues. Trimming pared 3 bases from V and 0 bases from J, leaving 8 bases between. Germline values: CDR1 SGHVS, CDR2 FQNEAQ. CDR3: CASSFDRLNTEAFF. CDR3 sequence (DNA): TGTGCCAGCAGCTTCGACAGACTGAACACTGAAGCTTTCTTT. The complete variable domain, with remaining parts taken from reference TRBV7-8 and TRBJ1-1, reads GAGVSQSPRYKVAKRGQDVALRCDPISGHVSLFWYQQALGQGPEFLTYFQNEAQLDKSGLPSDRFFAERPEGSVSTLKIQRTQQEDSAVYLCASSFDRLNTEAFFGQGTRLTVV.

This clonotype was seen many times. The chain recombines TRBV2 with TRBJ2-6, with D possibly matching TRBD1 (6 bases). Germline V gene lookup returns CDR1 SNHLY and CDR2 FYNNEI. Trimming stripped 7 bases from V and 4 bases from J, with 14 bases between. The CDR3 sequence is 15 residues long. The CDR3 loop reads CASIPLTGGANVLTF. The CDR3 DNA follows: TGTGCCAGCATACCCCTGACAGGAGGGGCCAACGTCCTGACTTTC.

Ten or more counts support this clonotype. The chain has TRBV20-1 and TRBJ2-7; TRBD2 aligns across 7 bases. Germline V lookup: CDR1 DFQATT, CDR2 SNEGSKA (reference sequence). The CDR3 sequence is 18 residues long. The ends lost 0 bases at V and 4 bases at J; junction bases unmatched: 18. The CDR3 sequence: CSARDHRAERDEGYEQYF. The CDR3 DNA is TGCAGTGCTAGAGATCATCGGGCGGAGCGGGATGAGGGTTACGAGCAGTACTTC.

This clonotype showed up many times. This chain connects TRBV2 to TRBJ1-1; D is possibly TRBD1 (5 bases). Trimming cost V 6 bases and J 5 bases, with 10 bases left between them. The CDR3 covers 12 residues. Germline V gene lookup returns CDR1 SNHLY and CDR2 FYNNEI. The CDR3 here is CASSGGGTEAFF. The CDR3 nucleotides read TGTGCCAGCAGCGGGGGGGGAACTGAAGCTTTCTTT.

This clonotype came up a few times. The chain combines TRBV9 with TRBJ2-3; perhaps TRBD2 as D (6 bases). V shed 3 bases and J shed 0 bases, with 14 bases lying between them. The CDR3 covers 16 residues. Per the germline V gene, CDR1 is SGDLS and CDR2 is YYNGEE. The CDR3 nucleotides read TGTGCCAGCAGCGAGCGACTAGGCTCTAGCACAGATACGCAGTATTTT. Translated, it gives CASSERLGSSTDTQYF.

This chain connects TRBV6-1 to TRBJ2-3; weak D call: TRBD1 (6 bases). Germline V lookup: CDR1 MNHNS, CDR2 SASEGT. The CDR3 loop spans 15 amino acids. The V end lost 4 bases, the J end lost 2 bases, and 13 bases lay between the germline ends. DNA of the CDR3: TGTGCCAGCAGTGGGACAGTAACGCACACAGATACGCAGTATTTT. Its protein is CASSGTVTHTDTQYF.

This clonotype was observed once. This may arise from a read error, as a much more abundant clone is one base away. This chain uses TRBV3-1 with TRBJ1-4, with D possibly TRBD1 on 5 matching bases. The CDR3 length is 15 residues. Germline CDR1 and CDR2: LGHDT and YNNKEL (reference sequence). The DNA for the CDR3 is TGTGCCAGCAGCCAAGAGGGACGCCTTTATGAAAAACTGCTTTTT. This translates into CASSQEGRLYEKLLF.

This clonotype was detected a few times. The V and J genes are TRBV7-9 and TRBJ2-7, with a tentative D call TRBD2 (6 bases). Germline CDR1 is SEHNR and CDR2 is FQNEAQ (reference sequence). Trimming shortened V by 5 bases and J by 0 bases, and 14 bases separated the two germline ends. CDR3 length: 15 amino acids. The CDR3 DNA is TGTGCCAGCAGCCAGTATAGCGGAAGCTCCTACGAGCAGTACTTC. Translating gives CASSQYSGSSYEQYF.

The sample holds many counts of this clonotype. This sequence joins TRBV30 and TRBJ2-7, with 9 nucleotides matching TRBD2. CDR1 is GTSNPN, CDR2 SVGIG, per germline (reference sequence). The J segment lost 1 base and the V segment lost 1 base, leaving 5 bases of the junction unmatched. The CDR3 contains 15 residues. CDR3 in DNA: TGTGCCTGGAGTGGGATTAGCGGGAGTTCCTACGAGCAGTACTTC. Translation gives CAWSGISGSSYEQYF.

This clonotype was picked up a small number of times. This rearrangement joins TRBV6-2 or TRBV6-3 to TRBJ2-1; TRBD2 matches 16 bases. CDR1 is MNHEY, CDR2 SVGEGT, per germline. This CDR3 spans 16 amino acids. V was clipped by 7 bases and J by 9 bases; unmatched bases: 9. CDR3 nucleotide sequence: TGTGCCAGCATTCCCGGGACTAGCGGGAGGGCCGGTGAGCAGTTCTTC. Amino acids: CASIPGTSGRAGEQFF.

For this clonotype: A read error may be the cause here, since a much bigger clone is one base away. The chain has TRBV30 and TRBJ2-7, with D tentatively TRBD2 (6 bases). Germline V gene data show CDR1 as GTSNPN and CDR2 as SVGIG (reference sequence). The CDR3 is 14 residues long. V was trimmed by 4 bases and J by 2 bases, leaving 15 bases between them. The CDR3 sequence is CAWIRLALTYEQYF. CDR3 coding DNA: TGTGCCTGGATCCGGCTAGCGCTTACCTACGAGCAGTACTTC.

The chain joins TRBV7-9 to TRBJ2-1; 8 bases fit TRBD2. CDR3 length: 16 amino acids. With 2 bases clipped from V and 10 bases from J, the junction kept 13 bases outside the gene matches. CDR1 and CDR2 from the germline V gene are SEHNR and FQNEAQ (reference sequence). Written as DNA, the CDR3 is TGTGCCAGCAGCTTAATGGGACTAGAGGTTCCCTACGAGCAGTTCTTC. It specifies CASSLMGLEVPYEQFF.

J is TRBJ2-3 and V is TRBV4-1; D remains ambiguous. Between the trimmed V and J ends, which lost 4 bases and 3 bases, there was a span of 14 bases. This CDR3 has 15 amino acids. Looked up from germline, CDR1 is MGHRA and CDR2 is YSYEKL. The chain's CDR3 is CASSRTPSKTDTQYF. The CDR3, as DNA: TGCGCCAGCAGCCGCACCCCCTCCAAAACAGATACGCAGTATTTT.

This clonotype showed up just a few times. The chain is built from TRBV9 and TRBJ1-1; D ambiguous. Trimming took off 0 bases at V and 4 bases at J, with 7 bases between the two ends. The CDR3 contains 13 residues. CDR1 is SGDLS, CDR2 YYNGEE, per germline. The CDR3 is CASSVGKVTEAFF. The CDR3 DNA sequence: TGTGCCAGCAGCGTAGGAAAGGTCACTGAAGCTTTCTTT. The full variable domain, in which reference TRBV9 and TRBJ1-1 provide the parts outside the CDR3, is DSGVTQTPKHLITATGQRVTLRCSPRSGDLSVYWYQQSLDQGLQFLIQYYNGEERAKGNILERFSAQQFPDLHSELNLSSLELGDSALYFCASSVGKVTEAFFGQGTRLTVV.

The chain combines TRBV14 with TRBJ2-7, with TRBD2 matching over 8 bases. After removal of 0 bases from V and 2 bases from J, the junction contained 6 bases not matched to a gene. There are 16 residues in the CDR3. CDR1 is SGHDN, CDR2 FVKESK, per germline. CDR3 amino acids: CASSQEQVAGPYEQYF. CDR3 DNA sequence: TGTGCCAGCAGCCAAGAGCAGGTAGCGGGACCCTACGAGCAGTACTTC.

The sample holds many counts of this clonotype. The rearrangement uses TRBV6-1 and TRBJ2-7; TRBD2 aligns across 11 bases. Per germline, CDR1 MNHNS and CDR2 SASEGT. The CDR3 extends over 16 amino acids. The V gene end was trimmed by 7 bases and the J gene end by 1 base; junction bases not matched to a gene: 9. The CDR3 nucleotides are TGTGCCAGCATTGGGACTAGCGGTTATCCTTCCTACGAGCAGTACTTC. This gives the protein CASIGTSGYPSYEQYF.

This clonotype was seen a handful of times. The genes are TRBV18 and TRBJ1-2; 12 bases line up with TRBD1. The V and J ends lost 4 bases and 2 bases, in that order; junction bases with no gene match: 8. The CDR3 is made up of 17 amino acids. CDR1 is KGHSH and CDR2 is LQKENI in the germline V gene. CDR3 DNA sequence: TGTGCCAGCTCACTAGTCCCGGGACAGGGGGCCAACTATGGCTACACCTTC. Encoded protein: CASSLVPGQGANYGYTF.